The present T cell receptor beta chain was sequenced within a study of blood T cell repertoires in COVID-19. Study-wide context: COVID-19 samples from acute and convalescent phases originated in the United States, Italy and Spain.

TCRdb keeps only in-frame clones here, not all; method: immunoSEQ multiplex PCR. Here the sample spans about 350,000 clones, 89% being singletons. CDR3 length: 14 amino acids. The J segment lost 4 bases and the V segment lost 6 bases, leaving 7 bases of the junction unmatched. The germline CDR1 and CDR2 sequences are LNHDA and SQIVND (reference sequence). It was during active infection that Seattle patients were enrolled and then longitudinally followed. This chain connects TRBV19 to TRBJ2-3; 7 nucleotides match TRBD1. The sample taken for sequencing was peripheral blood. The receptor was isolated from a woman in her sixties or seventies with COVID-19, enrolled during active disease. The CDR3: CASSENRGPDTQYF. CDR3 coding DNA: TGTGCCAGTAGCGAAAACAGGGGACCAGATACGCAGTATTTT.